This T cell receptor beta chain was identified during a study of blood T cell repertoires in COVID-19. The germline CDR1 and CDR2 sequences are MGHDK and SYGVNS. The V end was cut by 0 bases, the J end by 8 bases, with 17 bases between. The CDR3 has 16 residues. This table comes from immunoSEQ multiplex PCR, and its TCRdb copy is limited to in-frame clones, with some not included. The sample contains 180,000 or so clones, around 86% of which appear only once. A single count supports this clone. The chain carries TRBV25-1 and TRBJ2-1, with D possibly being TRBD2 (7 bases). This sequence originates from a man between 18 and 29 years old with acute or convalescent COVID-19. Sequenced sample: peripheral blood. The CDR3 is CASSEYKRGGLYEQFF. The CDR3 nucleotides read TGTGCCAGCAGTGAATATAAGAGGGGGGGCCTCTATGAGCAGTTCTTC. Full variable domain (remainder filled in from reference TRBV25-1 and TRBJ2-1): EADIYQTPRYLVIGTGKKITLECSQTMGHDKMYWYQQDPGMELHLIHYSYGVNSTEKGDLSSESTVSRIRTEHFPLTLESARPSHTSQYLCASSEYKRGGLYEQFFGPGTRLTVL.